The clone carrying this TCR beta chain showed up many times. The sample comes from a study of T cells in Graves' hyperthyroidism and ophthalmopathy. Graves' hyperthyroidism without ophthalmopathy progression within 18 months was termed stable. These patients, aged 18 to 65, had recently diagnosed hyperthyroidism lasting under 2 months. Orbital computed tomography and thyroid ultrasound, together with serum TRAb and thyroxine and clinical symptoms, were used for diagnoses. Each 10 ml fresh peripheral blood draw supplied the PBMCs. Regions amplified from RNA transcripts were the TCR beta CDR3 regions. Carried out on the TCR CDR3, a first-round RT-PCR used the HTBI primer set. TCRdb independently ran MiXCR on the multiplex PCR reads; one entry per CDR3 protein. The repertoire consists of 450,000 to 650,000 distinct CDR3 sequences, with less than 25% occurring once and the leading ten covering approximately 26%.

The specimen sequenced was blood. The clonotype originates from a man between 18 and 29 years old with Graves' hyperthyroidism.

The CDR3 region is CASSWTIQETQYF. CDR3 bases: TGTGCCAGTAGTTGGACGATACAAGAGACCCAGTACTTC. The chain employs TRBV19 and TRBJ2-5; no definite D call. This CDR3 is 13 amino acids long. From germline, CDR1 is LNHDA and CDR2 SQIVND (reference sequence). Trimming left V 5 bases short and J 2 bases short, with 9 bases between.